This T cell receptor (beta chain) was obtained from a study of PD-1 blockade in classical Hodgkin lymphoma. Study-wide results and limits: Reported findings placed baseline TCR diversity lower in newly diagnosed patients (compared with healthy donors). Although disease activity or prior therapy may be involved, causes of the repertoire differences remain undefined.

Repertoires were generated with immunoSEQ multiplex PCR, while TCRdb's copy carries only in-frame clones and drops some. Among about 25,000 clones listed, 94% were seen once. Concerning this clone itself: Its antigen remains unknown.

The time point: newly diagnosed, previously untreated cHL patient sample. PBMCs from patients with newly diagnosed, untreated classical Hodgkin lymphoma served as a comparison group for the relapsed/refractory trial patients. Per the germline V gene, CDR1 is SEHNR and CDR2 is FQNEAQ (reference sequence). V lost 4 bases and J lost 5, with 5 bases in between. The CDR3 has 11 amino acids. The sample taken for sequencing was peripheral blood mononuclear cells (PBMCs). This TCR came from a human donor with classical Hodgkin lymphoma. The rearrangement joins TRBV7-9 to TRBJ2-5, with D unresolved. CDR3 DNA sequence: TGTGCCAGCAGCTCCTCGGAGACCCAGTACTTC. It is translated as CASSSSETQYF.